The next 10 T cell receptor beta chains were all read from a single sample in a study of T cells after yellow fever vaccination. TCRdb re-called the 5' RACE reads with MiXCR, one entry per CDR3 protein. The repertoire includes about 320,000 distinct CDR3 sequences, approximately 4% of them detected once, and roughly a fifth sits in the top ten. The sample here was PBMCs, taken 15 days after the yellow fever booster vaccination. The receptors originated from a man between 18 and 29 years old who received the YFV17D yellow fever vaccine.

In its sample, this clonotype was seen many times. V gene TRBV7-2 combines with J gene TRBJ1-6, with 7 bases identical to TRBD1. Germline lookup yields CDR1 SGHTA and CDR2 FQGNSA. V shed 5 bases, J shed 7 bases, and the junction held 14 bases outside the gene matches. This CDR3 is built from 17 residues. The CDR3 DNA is TGTGCCAGCAGCCTGTGGGGGCGACAGACAGGGAATTCACCCCTCCACTTT. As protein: CASSLWGRQTGNSPLHF.

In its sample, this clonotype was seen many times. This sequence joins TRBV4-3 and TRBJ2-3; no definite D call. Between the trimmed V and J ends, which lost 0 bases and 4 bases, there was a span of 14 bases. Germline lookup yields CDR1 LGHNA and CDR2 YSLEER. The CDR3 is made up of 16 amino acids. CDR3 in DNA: TGCGCCAGCAGCCAAGAGGATCGAAGGGAATCAGATACGCAGTATTTT. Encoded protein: CASSQEDRRESDTQYF.

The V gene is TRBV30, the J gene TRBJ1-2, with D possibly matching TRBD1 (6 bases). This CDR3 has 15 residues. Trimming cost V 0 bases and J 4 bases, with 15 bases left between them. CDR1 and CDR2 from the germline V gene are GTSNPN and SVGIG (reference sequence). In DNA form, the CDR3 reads TGTGCCTGGAGTGTAATGGCAGGGGACGCCTATGGCTACACCTTC. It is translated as CAWSVMAGDAYGYTF.

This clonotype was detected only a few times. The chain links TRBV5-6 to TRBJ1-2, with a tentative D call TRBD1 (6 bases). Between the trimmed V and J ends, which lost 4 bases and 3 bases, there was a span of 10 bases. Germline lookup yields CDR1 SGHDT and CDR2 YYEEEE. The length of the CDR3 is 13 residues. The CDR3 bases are TGTGCCAGCAGCCACGAGGGGGACTATGGCTACACCTTC. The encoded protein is CASSHEGDYGYTF.

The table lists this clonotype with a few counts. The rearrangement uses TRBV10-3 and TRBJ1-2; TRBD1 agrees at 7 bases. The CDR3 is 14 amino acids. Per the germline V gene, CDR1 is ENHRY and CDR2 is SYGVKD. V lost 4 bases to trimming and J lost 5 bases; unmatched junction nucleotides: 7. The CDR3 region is CAISALEGAYGYTF. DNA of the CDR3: TGTGCCATCAGTGCCTTGGAGGGGGCTTATGGCTACACCTTC.

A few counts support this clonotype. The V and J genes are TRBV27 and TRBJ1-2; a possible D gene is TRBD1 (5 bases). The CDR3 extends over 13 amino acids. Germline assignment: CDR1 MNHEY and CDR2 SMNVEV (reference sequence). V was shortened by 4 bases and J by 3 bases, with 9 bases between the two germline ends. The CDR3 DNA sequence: TGTGCCAGCAGTTCGATACAGGACTATGGCTACACCTTC. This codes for CASSSIQDYGYTF.

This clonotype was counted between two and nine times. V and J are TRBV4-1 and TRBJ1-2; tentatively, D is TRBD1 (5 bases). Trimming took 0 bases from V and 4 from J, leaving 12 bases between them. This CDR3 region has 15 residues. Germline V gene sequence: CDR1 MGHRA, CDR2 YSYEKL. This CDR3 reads CASSQEGMGLYGYTF. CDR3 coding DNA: TGCGCCAGCAGCCAAGAGGGCATGGGGCTCTATGGCTACACCTTC.

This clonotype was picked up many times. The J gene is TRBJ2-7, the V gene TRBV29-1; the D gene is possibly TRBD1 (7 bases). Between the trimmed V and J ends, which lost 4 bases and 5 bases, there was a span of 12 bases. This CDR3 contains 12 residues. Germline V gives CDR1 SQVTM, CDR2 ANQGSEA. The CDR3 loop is CSVVDREDEQYV. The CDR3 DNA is TGCAGCGTTGTAGACAGGGAGGACGAGCAGTACGTC.

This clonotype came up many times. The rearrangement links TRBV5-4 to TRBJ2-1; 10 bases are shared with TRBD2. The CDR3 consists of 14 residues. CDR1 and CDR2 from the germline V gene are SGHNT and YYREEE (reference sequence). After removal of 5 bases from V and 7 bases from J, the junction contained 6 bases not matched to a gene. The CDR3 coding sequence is TGTGCCAGCAGAGCGGGGGGGCGGGGGAATGAGCAGTTCTTC. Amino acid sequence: CASRAGGRGNEQFF.

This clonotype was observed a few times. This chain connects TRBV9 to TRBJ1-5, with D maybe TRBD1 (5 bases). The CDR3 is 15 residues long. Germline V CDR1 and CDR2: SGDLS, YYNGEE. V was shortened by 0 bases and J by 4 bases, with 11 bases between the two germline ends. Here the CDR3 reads CASSVGGGGNQPQHF. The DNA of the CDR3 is TGTGCCAGCAGCGTAGGGGGCGGAGGAAATCAGCCCCAGCATTTT.